This T cell receptor beta chain was obtained from a study of T cell responses to AZD1222 COVID-19 vaccine. Sequenced by immunoSEQ multiplex PCR; TCRdb stores in-frame clones only, minus some. This sample carries 150,000 to 200,000 clones, 80% to 95% of them seen once, and the ten largest clones take approximately 1.5%. The study, taken as a whole, reports: Repertoire sampling occurred only after the peak T cell response. Along spike, vaccine-associated CD4 TCRs were found throughout, with dominance at 160-218 and 743-854. Clonal diversity may have been underestimated in mostly white British donors. Reportedly, nearly half the spike-specific TCRs target unmutated variant regions.

Concerning this clone itself: Its specificity is unknown.

CDR3 length equals 14 residues. The germline CDR1 and CDR2 sequences are MNHEY and SVGEGT. Trimming stripped 2 bases from V and 4 bases from J, with 9 bases between. Sequences were derived from peripheral blood, sampled on day 0 of AZD1222 vaccination. The chain is built from TRBV6-2 or TRBV6-3 and TRBJ1-5, with unresolved D. This TCR was sampled from an adult in good health. In nucleotides, the CDR3 is TGTGCCAGCAGTTACCCGAGAGGGAATCAGCCCCAGCATTTT. Its protein product is CASSYPRGNQPQHF.